This TCR beta chain stems from a study of beta chain features in type 1 diabetes. Broader study findings: A potential PCR bias toward shorter templates would be equal in patient and control samples.

One heparinised blood draw, averaging roughly 120 mL, came from each donor. Each of the sorted populations had a purity greater than 95%. This clone was seen more than once but under ten times. What it recognizes is unknown. Investigators reverse transcribed all isolated RNA, so they sequenced expressed TCRB transcripts. Sequencing of naive, central memory and regulatory T cell samples gave an average of roughly 4 million reads. Some clones are missing from TCRdb's copy, which holds only in-frame ones; the method was immunoSEQ multiplex PCR. The sample lists 350,000 to 400,000 clones, about 15% occurring once. The source is a woman between 18 and 30 years old in good health. The sequenced sample was naive CD4+ T cells from blood.

CDR3 DNA sequence: TGTGCCTGGAGTGGAGCTTATAGCAATCAGCCCCAGCATTTT. Its protein product is CAWSGAYSNQPQHF. V and J are TRBV30 and TRBJ1-5; no definite D call. Trimming left V 1 base short and J 0 bases short, with 7 bases between. CDR3 length equals 14 residues. Germline lookup yields CDR1 GTSNPN and CDR2 SVGIG (reference sequence).